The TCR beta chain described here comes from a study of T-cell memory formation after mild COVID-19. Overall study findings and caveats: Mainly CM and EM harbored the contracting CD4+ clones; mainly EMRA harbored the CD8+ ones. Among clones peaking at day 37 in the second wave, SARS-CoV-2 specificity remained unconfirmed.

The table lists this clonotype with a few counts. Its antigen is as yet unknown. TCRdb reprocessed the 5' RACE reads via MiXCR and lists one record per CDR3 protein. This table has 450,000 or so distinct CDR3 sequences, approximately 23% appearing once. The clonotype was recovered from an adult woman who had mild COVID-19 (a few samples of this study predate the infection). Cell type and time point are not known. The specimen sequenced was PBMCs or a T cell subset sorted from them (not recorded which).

Here the CDR3 DNA reads TGCAGCGTTGTCCCGGTGAACCAAAACGAGCAGTACTTC. It yields the protein CSVVPVNQNEQYF. The chain is built from TRBV29-1 and TRBJ2-7, with unresolved D. Trimming stripped 4 bases from V and 5 bases from J, with 15 bases between. This CDR3 spans 13 amino acids. Germline loops: CDR1 SQVTM, CDR2 ANQGSEA.